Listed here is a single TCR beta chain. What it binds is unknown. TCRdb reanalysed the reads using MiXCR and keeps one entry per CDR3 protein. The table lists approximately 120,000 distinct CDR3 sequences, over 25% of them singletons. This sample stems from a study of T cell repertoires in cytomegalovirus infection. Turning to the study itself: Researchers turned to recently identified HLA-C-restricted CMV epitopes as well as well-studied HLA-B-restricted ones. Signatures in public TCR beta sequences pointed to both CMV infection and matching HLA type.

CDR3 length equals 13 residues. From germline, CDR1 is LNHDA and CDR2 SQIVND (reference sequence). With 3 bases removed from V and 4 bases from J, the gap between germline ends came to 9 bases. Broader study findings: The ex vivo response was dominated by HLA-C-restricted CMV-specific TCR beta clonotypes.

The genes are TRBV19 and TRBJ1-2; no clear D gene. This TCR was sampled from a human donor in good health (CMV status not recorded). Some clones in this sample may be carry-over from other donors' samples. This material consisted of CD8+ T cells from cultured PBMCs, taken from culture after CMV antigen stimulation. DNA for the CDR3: TGTGCCAGTAGTATCTGGGAAGCCTATGGCTACACCTTC. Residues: CASSIWEAYGYTF.